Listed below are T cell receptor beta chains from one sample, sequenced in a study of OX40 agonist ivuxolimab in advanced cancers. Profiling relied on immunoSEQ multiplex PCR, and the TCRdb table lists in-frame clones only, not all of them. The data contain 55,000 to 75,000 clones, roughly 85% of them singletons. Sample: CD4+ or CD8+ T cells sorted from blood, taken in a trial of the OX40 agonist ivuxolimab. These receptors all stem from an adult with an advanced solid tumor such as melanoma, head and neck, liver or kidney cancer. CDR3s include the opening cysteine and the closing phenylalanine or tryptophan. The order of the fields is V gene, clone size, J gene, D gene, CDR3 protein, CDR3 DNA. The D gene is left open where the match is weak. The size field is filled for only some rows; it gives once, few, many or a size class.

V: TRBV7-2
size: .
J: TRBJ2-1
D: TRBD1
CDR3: CASSLVGTGGANEQFF
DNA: TGTGCCAGCAGCTTAGTCGGGACAGGGGGTGCGAATGAGCAGTTCTTC

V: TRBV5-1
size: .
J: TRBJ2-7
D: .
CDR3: CASSLHGRGQAYEQYF
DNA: TGCGCCAGCAGCTTGCACGGACGGGGGCAGGCCTACGAGCAGTACTTC

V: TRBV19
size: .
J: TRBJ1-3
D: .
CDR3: CASSMALDSGNTIYF
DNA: TGTGCCAGTAGTATGGCCCTTGACTCTGGAAACACCATATATTTT

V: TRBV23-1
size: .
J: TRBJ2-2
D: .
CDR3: CASSQCNTGELFF
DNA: TGCGCCAGCAGTCAATGTAACACCGGGGAGCTGTTTTTT

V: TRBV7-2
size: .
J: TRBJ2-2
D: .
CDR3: CASSPQDAMNTGELFF
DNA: TGTGCCAGCAGCCCGCAGGACGCCATGAACACCGGGGAGCTGTTTTTT

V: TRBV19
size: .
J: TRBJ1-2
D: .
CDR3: CASLPIPRTNYGYTF
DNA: TGTGCCAGTCTCCCAATTCCTCGGACGAACTATGGCTACACCTTC

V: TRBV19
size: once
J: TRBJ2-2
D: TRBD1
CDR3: CASSTQGQGNTGELFF
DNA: TGTGCCAGTAGTACCCAGGGACAGGGGAACACCGGGGAGCTGTTTTTT

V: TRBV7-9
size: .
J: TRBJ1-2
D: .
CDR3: CASSFETGTIGYTF
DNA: TGTGCCAGCAGCTTTGAGACAGGAACGATTGGCTACACCTTC

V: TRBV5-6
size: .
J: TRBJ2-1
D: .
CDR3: CASSLGAGRHNEQFF
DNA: TGTGCCAGCAGCTTGGGTGCGGGGCGACACAATGAGCAGTTCTTC

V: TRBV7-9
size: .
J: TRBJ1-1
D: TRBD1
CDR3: CATDRDGTEAFF
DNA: TGTGCCACCGACAGGGATGGCACTGAAGCTTTCTTT

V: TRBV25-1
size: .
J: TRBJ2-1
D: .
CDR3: CASSQPGRSSYNEQFF
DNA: TGTGCCAGCAGTCAACCGGGGCGGAGCTCCTACAATGAGCAGTTCTTC

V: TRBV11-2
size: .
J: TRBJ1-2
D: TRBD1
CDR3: CASSPRGVGLGYGYTF
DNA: TGTGCCAGCAGCCCCAGGGGGGTGGGGCTCGGCTATGGCTACACCTTC

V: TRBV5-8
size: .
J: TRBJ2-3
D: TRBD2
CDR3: CASSSGLAGGPRDTQYF
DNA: TGTGCCAGCAGCTCCGGACTAGCGGGGGGGCCGCGGGATACGCAGTATTTT

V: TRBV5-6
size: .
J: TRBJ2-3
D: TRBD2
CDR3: CASSWTSGSVTDTQYF
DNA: TGTGCCAGCAGCTGGACTAGCGGGAGTGTCACAGATACGCAGTATTTT

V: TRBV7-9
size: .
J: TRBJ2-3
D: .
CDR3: CASSLRGPVADTQYF
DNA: TGTGCCAGCAGCTTAAGAGGTCCAGTGGCAGATACGCAGTATTTT

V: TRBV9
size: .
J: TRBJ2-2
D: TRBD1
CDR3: CASRISGTANTGELFF
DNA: TGTGCCAGCAGGATTTCCGGGACAGCGAACACCGGGGAGCTGTTTTTT

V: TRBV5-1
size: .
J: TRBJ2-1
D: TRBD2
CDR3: CASSPGTSGSNEQFF
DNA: TGCGCCAGCAGCCCCGGGACTAGCGGGAGTAATGAGCAGTTCTTC

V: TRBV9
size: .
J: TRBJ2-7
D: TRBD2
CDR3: CASGPARDYSYEQYF
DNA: TGTGCCAGCGGCCCTGCTCGGGACTACTCCTACGAGCAGTACTTC

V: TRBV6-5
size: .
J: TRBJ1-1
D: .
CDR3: CAARGQPNTEAFF
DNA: TGTGCCGCCCGGGGGCAGCCGAACACTGAAGCTTTCTTT

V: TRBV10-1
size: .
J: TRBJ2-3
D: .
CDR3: CASSETGTSTDTQYF
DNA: TGCGCCAGCAGTGAGACCGGTACTAGCACAGATACGCAGTATTTT

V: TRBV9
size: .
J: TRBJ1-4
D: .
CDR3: CASSPRGGTNEKLFF
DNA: TGTGCCAGCAGCCCCCGTGGGGGAACTAATGAAAAACTGTTTTTT

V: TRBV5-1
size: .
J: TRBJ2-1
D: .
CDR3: CASSSRPGGEQFF
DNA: TGCGCCAGCAGCTCGCGTCCCGGGGGTGAGCAGTTCTTC

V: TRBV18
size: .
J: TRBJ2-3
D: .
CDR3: CASSPGADHTDTQYF
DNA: TGTGCCAGCTCACCAGGGGCAGATCACACAGATACGCAGTATTTT

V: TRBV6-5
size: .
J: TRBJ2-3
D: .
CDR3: CASRRDFTDTQYF
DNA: TGTGCCAGCAGGAGGGACTTCACAGATACGCAGTATTTT

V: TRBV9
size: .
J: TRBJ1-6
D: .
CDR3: CASSWETDNSPLHF
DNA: TGTGCCAGCAGTTGGGAGACGGATAATTCACCCCTCCACTTT

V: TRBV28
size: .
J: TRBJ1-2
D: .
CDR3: CASSPPSLRGYTF
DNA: TGTGCCAGCAGTCCCCCCTCGCTTAGGGGCTACACCTTC

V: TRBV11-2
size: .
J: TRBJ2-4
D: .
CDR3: CASSEAGQRAKNIQYF
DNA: TGTGCCAGCAGTGAAGCCGGACAGAGAGCCAAAAACATTCAGTACTTC

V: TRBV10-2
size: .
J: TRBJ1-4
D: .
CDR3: CASSVRALNEKLFF
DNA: TGCGCCAGCAGTGTGAGGGCCCTTAATGAAAAACTGTTTTTT

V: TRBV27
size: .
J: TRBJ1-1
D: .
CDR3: CASRPYGNTEAFF
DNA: TGTGCCAGCAGACCATACGGAAACACTGAAGCTTTCTTT

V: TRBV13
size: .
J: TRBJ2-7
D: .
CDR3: CASSFWQGTYEQYF
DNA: TGTGCCAGCAGCTTCTGGCAGGGTACCTACGAGCAGTACTTC

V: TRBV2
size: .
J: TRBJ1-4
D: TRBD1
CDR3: CAIQTGGSEKLFF
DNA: TGTGCCATCCAGACAGGGGGAAGTGAAAAACTGTTTTTT

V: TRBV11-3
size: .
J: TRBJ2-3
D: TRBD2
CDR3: CASSLGIAGRHENTQYF
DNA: TGTGCCAGCAGCTTAGGCATAGCGGGGAGGCACGAGAATACGCAGTATTTT

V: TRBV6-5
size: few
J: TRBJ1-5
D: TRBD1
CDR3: CASRNRGDQPQHF
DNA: TGTGCCAGCAGAAACAGGGGGGATCAGCCCCAGCATTTT

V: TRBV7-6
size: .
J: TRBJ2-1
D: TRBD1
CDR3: CASSQNNRGVNNEQFF
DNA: TGTGCCAGCAGCCAAAATAACAGGGGGGTGAACAATGAGCAGTTCTTC

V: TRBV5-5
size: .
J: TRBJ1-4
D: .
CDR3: CASSLGSQANEKLFF
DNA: TGTGCCAGCAGCTTGGGTAGTCAGGCTAATGAAAAACTGTTTTTT

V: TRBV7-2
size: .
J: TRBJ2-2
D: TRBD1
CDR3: CASSLDRVGTGELFF
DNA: TGTGCCAGCAGCTTGGACAGGGTGGGCACCGGGGAGCTGTTTTTT

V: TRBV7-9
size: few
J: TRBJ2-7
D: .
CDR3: CASSSGQGDRLAGRQYF
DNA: TGTGCCAGCAGCTCGGGACAGGGGGACCGACTAGCGGGGCGACAGTACTTC

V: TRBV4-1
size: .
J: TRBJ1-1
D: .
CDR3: CASSQQQRVNTEAFF
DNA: TGCGCCAGCAGCCAACAACAGAGGGTGAACACTGAAGCTTTCTTT

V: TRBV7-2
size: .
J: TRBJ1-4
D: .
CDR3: CASSAGVPTNEKLFF
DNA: TGCGCCAGCAGCGCCGGGGTACCAACTAATGAAAAACTGTTTTTT